This T cell receptor (beta chain) came from a study of blood T cell repertoires in COVID-19. Across the study: Spain, Italy and the United States supplied samples that represented acute and convalescent COVID-19. The cDNA or gDNA used as material had been derived from T cells, B-cell-depleted T cells, or PBMCs.

Per the original methods: Estimates of nucleated cell counts were drawn from the amplification of reference gene primers. The method was immunoSEQ multiplex PCR; TCRdb's version includes in-frame clones alone and lacks a portion of them. The V and J calls and clone size were taken over from that table, and D and trimming were inferred from the DNA. The sample holds about 95,000 clones; approximately 84% are singletons and the top ten take nearly 25%. The ends lost 8 bases at V and 0 bases at J; junction bases unmatched: 9. Germline-derived CDR1 and CDR2 are SEHNR and FQNEAQ (reference sequence). CDR3 length: 16 amino acids.

Source material: peripheral blood. The TCR originated in a man of 80 years or more with active or convalescent COVID-19. The rearrangement joins TRBV7-9 to TRBJ2-1, with 8 nucleotides matching TRBD1. The CDR3 bases are TGTGCCAGCGGACGAAACAGGGGGATCTCCTACAATGAGCAGTTCTTC. This gives the protein CASGRNRGISYNEQFF.